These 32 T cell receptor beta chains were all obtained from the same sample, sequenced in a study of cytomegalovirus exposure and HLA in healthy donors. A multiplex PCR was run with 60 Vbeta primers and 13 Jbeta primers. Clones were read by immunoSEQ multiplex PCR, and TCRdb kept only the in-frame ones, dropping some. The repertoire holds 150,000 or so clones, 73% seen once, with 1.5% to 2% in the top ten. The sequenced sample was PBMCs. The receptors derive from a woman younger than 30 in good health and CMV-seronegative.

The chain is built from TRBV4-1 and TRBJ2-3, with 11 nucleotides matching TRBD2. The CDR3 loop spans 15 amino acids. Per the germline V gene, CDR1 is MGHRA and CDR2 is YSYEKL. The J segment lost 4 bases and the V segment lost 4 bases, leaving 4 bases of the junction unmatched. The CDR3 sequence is CASSPTGLAADTQYF. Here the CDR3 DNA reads TGCGCCAGCAGCCCAACGGGACTAGCGGCAGATACGCAGTATTTT.

This CDR3 is CASSLTGTPYEQYF. The CDR3 DNA reads as TGTGCCAGTAGTTTGACAGGGACCCCCTACGAGCAGTACTTC. The chain carries TRBV19 and TRBJ2-7, with 7 bases aligning to TRBD1. This CDR3 has 14 amino acids. The germline V gene encodes CDR1 LNHDA and CDR2 SQIVND (reference sequence). The V and J ends lost 5 bases and 2 bases, in that order; junction bases with no gene match: 6.

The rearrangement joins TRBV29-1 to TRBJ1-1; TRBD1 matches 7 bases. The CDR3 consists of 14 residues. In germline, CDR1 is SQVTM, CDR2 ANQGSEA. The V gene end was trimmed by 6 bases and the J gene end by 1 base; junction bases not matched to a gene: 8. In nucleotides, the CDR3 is TGCAGCGTGGAGAAGGACAGGTCGAACACTGAAGCTTTCTTT. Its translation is CSVEKDRSNTEAFF.

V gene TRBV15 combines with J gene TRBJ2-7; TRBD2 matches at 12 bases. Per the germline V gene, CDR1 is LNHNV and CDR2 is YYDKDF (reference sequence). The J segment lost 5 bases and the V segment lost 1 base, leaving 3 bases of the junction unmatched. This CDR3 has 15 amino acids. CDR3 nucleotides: TGTGCCACCAGCAGAGGGACTAGCGGGACCGACGAGCAGTACGTC. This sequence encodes CATSRGTSGTDEQYV.

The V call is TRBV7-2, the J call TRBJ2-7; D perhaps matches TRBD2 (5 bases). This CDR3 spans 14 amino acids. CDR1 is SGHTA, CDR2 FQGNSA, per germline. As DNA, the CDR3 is TGTGCCGGCAGCCCCTCGGGAAGCCCCAACGAGCAGTACGTC. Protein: CAGSPSGSPNEQYV.

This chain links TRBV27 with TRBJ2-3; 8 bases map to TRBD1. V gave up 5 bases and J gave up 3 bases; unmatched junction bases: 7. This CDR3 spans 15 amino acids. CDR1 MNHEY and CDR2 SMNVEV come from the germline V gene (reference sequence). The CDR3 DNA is TGTGCCAGCAGTCCCTTGGACAGGGAGACAGATACGCAGTATTTT. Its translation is CASSPLDRETDTQYF.

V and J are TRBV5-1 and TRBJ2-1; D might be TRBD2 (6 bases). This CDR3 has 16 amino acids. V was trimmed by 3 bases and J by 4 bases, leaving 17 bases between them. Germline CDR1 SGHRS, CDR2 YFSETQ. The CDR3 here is CASSSTTGTGYNEQFF. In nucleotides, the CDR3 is TGCGCCAGCAGCTCGACTACCGGGACTGGATACAATGAGCAGTTCTTC.

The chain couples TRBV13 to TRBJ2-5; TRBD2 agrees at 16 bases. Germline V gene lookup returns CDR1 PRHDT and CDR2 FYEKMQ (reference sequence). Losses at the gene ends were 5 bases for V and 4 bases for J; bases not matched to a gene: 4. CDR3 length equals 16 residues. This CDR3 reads CASSQGTSGGAETQYF. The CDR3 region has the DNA TGTGCCAGCAGCCAAGGGACTAGCGGGGGGGCAGAGACCCAGTACTTC.

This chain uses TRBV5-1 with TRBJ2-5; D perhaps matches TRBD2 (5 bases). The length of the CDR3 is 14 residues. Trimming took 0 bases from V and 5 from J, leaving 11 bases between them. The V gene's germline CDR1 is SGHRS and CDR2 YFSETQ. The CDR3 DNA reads TGCGCCAGCAGCTTGGTTGGGAGTTTGGAGACCCAGTACTTC. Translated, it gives CASSLVGSLETQYF.

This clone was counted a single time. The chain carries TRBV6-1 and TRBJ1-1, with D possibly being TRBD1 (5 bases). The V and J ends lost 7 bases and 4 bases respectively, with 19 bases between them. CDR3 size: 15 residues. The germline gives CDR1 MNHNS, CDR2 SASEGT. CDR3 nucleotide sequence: TGTGCCAGCACCCTGTATTGGGGAAGGGGCACTGAAGCTTTCTTT. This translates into CASTLYWGRGTEAFF.

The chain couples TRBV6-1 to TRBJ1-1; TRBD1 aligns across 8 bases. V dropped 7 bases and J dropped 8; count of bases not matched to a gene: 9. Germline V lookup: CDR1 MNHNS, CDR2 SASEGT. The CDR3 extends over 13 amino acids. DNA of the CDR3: TGTGCCAGCACCCAAGGGACAGGAAACGAAGCTTTCTTT. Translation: CASTQGTGNEAFF.

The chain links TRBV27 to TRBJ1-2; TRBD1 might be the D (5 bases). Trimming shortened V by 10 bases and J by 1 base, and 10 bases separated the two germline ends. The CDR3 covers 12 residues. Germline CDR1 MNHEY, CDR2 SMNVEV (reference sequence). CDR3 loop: CAILDSNYGYTF. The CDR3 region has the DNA TGTGCCATCTTAGACAGTAACTATGGCTACACCTTC.

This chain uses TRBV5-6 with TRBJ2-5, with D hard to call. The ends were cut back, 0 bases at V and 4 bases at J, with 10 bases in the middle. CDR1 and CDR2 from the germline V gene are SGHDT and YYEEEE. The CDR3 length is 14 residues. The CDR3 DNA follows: TGTGCCAGCAGCTTGGTTGGTGCGGCAGAGACCCAGTACTTC. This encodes CASSLVGAAETQYF. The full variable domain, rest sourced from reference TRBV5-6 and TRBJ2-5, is DAGVTQSPTHLIKTRGQQVTLRCSPKSGHDTVSWYQQALGQGPQFIFQYYEEEERQRGNFPDRFSGHQFPNYSSELNVNALLLGDSALYLCASSLVGAAETQYFGPGTRLLVL.

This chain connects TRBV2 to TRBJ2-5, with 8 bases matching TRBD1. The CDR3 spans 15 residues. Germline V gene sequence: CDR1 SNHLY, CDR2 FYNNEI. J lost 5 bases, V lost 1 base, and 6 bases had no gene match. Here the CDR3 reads CASSEESGGLETQYF. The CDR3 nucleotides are TGTGCCAGCAGTGAAGAGTCAGGGGGCTTGGAGACCCAGTACTTC.

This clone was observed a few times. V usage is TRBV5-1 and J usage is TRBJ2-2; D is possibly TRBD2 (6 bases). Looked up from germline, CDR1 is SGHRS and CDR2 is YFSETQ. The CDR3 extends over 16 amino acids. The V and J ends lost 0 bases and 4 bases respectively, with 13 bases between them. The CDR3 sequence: CASSLAGGPGTGELFF. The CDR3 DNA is TGCGCCAGCAGCTTGGCCGGAGGGCCGGGCACCGGGGAGCTGTTTTTT.

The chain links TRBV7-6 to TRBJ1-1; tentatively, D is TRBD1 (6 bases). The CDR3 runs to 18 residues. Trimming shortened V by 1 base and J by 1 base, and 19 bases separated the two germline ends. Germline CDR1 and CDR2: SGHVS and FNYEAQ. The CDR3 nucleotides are TGTGCCAGCAGCTTAGACCCCGCAGGGGCCTATGGGAACACTGAAGCTTTCTTT. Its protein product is CASSLDPAGAYGNTEAFF.

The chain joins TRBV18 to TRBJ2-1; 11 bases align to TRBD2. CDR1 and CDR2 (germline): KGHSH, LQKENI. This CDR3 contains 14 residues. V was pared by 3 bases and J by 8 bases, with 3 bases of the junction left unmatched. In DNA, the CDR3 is TGTGCCAGCTCACCTGGACTAGCGGGCTATGAGCAGTTCTTC. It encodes CASSPGLAGYEQFF.

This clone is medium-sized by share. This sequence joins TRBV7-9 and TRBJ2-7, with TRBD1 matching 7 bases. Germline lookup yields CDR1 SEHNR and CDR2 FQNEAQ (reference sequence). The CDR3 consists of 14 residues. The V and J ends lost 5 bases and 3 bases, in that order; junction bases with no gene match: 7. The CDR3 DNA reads TGTGCCAGCAGCAACAGGGACAGCCACTACGAGCAGTACTTC. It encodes CASSNRDSHYEQYF.

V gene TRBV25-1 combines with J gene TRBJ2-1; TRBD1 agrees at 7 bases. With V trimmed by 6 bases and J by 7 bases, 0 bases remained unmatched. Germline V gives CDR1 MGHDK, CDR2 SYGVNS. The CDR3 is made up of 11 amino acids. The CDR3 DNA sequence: TGTGCCAGCAGGACAGGGAATGAGCAGTTCTTC. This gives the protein CASRTGNEQFF.

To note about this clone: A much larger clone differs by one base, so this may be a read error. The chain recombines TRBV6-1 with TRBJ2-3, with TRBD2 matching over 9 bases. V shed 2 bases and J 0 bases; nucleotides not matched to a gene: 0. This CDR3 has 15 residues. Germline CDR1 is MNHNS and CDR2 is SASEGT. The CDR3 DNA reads TGTGCCAGCAGTGAACTAGCGGGGAGCACAGATACGCAGTATTTT. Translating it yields CASSELAGSTDTQYF.

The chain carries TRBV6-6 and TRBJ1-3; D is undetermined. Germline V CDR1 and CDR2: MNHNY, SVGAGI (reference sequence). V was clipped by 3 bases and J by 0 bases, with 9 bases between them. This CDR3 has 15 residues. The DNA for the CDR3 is TGTGCCAGCAGTTATTACAGCTACTCTGGAAACACCATATATTTT. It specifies CASSYYSYSGNTIYF.

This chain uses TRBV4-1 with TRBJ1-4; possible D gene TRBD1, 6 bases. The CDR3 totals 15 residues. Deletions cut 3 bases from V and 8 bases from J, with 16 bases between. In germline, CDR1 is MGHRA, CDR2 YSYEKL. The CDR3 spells CASSHDEGVGEKLFF. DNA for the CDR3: TGCGCCAGCAGCCACGACGAGGGGGTTGGGGAAAAACTGTTTTTT.

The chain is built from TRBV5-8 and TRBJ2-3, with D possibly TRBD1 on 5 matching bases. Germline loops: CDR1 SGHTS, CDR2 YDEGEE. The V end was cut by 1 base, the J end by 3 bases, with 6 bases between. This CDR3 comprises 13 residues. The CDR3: CASSLQGTDTQYF. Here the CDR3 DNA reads TGTGCCAGCAGCTTGCAGGGAACAGATACGCAGTATTTT.

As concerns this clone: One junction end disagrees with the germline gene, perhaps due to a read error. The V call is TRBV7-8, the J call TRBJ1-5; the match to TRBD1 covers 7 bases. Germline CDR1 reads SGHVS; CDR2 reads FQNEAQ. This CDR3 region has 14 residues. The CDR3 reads CASRLGTADQPQHF. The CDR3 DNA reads TGTGCCAGCAGATTAGGGACAGCCGATCAGCCCCAGCATTTT.

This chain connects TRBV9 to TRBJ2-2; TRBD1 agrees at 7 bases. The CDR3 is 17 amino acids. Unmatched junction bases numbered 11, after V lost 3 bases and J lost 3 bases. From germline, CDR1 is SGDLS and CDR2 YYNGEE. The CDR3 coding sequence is TGTGCCAGCAGCGATCCCATCAGACAGGGTGACACCGGGGAGCTGTTTTTT. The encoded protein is CASSDPIRQGDTGELFF.

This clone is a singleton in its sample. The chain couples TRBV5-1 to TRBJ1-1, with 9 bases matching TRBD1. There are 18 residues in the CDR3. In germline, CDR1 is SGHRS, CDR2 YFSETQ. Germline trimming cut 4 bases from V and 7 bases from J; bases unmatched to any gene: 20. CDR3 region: CASSPEMGQGERKGEAFF. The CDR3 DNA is TGCGCCAGCAGCCCGGAGATGGGACAGGGCGAACGAAAGGGTGAAGCTTTCTTT.

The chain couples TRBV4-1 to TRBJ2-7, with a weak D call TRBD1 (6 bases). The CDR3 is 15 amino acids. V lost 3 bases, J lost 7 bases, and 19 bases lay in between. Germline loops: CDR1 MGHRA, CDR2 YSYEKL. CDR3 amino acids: CASSQFQGRTKEQYF. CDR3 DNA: TGCGCCAGCAGCCAGTTTCAGGGGCGTACGAAGGAGCAGTACTTC.

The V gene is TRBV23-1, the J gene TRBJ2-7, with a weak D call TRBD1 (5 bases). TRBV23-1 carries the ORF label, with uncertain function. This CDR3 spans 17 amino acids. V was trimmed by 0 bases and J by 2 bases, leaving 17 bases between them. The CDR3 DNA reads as TGCGCCAGCAGTCAATCCTGTATAACCAGGGTTCCCTACGAGCAGTACTTC. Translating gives CASSQSCITRVPYEQYF.

The CDR3 DNA follows: TGTGCCAGCTCATCCGGGACAGGGCCCTCTGGAAACACCATATATTTT. Residues: CASSSGTGPSGNTIYF. The chain carries TRBV18 and TRBJ1-3, with 9 bases fitting TRBD1. The length of the CDR3 is 16 residues. Per germline, CDR1 KGHSH and CDR2 LQKENI. J was trimmed by 0 bases and V by 5 bases; bases with no gene match: 5.

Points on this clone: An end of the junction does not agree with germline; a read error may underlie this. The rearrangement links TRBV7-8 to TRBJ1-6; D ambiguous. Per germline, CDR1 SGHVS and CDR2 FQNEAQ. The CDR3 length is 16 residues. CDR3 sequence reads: CAGSYPGVRESSPLHF. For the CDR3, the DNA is TGTGCCGGCAGCTACCCTGGGGTACGGGAGAGTTCACCCCTCCACTTT.

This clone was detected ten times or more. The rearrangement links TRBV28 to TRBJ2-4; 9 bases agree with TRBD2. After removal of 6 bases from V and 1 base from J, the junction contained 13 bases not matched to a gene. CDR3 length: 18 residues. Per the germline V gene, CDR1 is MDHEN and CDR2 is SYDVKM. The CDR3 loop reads CASSVSGSFNKAKNIQYF. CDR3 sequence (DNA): TGTGCCAGCAGCGTTAGCGGGAGTTTTAATAAGGCCAAAAACATTCAGTACTTC.

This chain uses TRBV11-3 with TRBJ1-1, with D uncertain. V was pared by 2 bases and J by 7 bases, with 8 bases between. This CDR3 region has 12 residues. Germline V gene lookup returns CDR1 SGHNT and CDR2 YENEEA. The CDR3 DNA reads TGTGCCAGCAGCTTAAAAAGCTATGAAGCTTTCTTT. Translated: CASSLKSYEAFF. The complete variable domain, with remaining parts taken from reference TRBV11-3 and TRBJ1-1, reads EAGVVQSPRYKIIEKKQPVAFWCNPISGHNTLYWYLQNLGQGPELLIRYENEEAVDDSQLPKDRFSAERLKGVDSTLKIQPAELGDSAVYLCASSLKSYEAFFGQGTRLTVV.